The 13 T cell receptor beta chains listed next were all sequenced from one sample in a study of tumor and adjacent non-tumor tissue in lung cancer. A modified ARM-PCR protocol with three rounds of nested PCR amplified TCRbeta. TCRdb recomputed calls from the multiplex PCR reads with MiXCR, one row per CDR3 protein. The sample has approximately 150,000 distinct CDR3 sequences; around 66% are singletons. This sample's RNA came from whole unsorted tissue. Sequenced input: lung tumor tissue. Every receptor here comes from a man in his 60s with small cell lung cancer.

Comment on this clonotype: One end of the junction does not line up with germline, which may come from a read error. V usage is TRBV20-1 and J usage is TRBJ2-5; 7 bases line up with TRBD1. The germline V gene encodes CDR1 DFQATT and CDR2 SNEGSKA (reference sequence). This CDR3 has 15 residues. As DNA, the CDR3 is TGCAATGCTAGAGTCTTAGGGGGCGCCGGGAAGGCCCAGTACTTC. It encodes CNARVLGGAGKAQYF.

In the case of this clonotype: A much larger clone differs by one base, so this may be a read error. V gene TRBV12-3 or TRBV12-4 combines with J gene TRBJ2-7, with 10 nucleotides matching TRBD2. The CDR3 runs 16 residues. The CDR3 here is CASSRTSGMSSYEHYF. CDR3 coding DNA: TGTGCCAGCAGTCGGACTAGCGGAATGAGCTCCTACGAGCATTACTTC.

Regarding this clonotype: A read error may be the cause here, since a much bigger clone is one base away. This sequence joins TRBV7-2 and TRBJ2-2, with 8 nucleotides matching TRBD2. This CDR3 region has 15 residues. V lost 1 base and J lost 6; bases outside the gene matches: 4. Germline CDR1 is SGHTA and CDR2 is FQGNSA. The CDR3 loop is CASSLVAGGAGELFF. As DNA, the CDR3 is TGTGCCAGCAGCTTAGTTGCGGGAGGAGCCGGGGAGCTGTTTTTT. The whole variable domain, filled in from reference TRBV7-2 and TRBJ2-2, reads GAGVSQSPSNKVTEKGKDVELRCDPISGHTALYWYRQSLGQGLEFLIYFQGNSAPDKSGLPSDRFSAERTGGSVSTLTIQRTQQEDSAVYLCASSLVAGGAGELFFGEGSRLTVL.

As for this clonotype: This may stem from a read error, because a much larger clone lies one nucleotide away. The rearrangement uses TRBV12-3 or TRBV12-4 and TRBJ2-2; perhaps TRBD2 as D (6 bases). The germline V and J ends were trimmed by 3 bases and 5 bases, with 13 bases remaining between them. The CDR3 runs to 15 residues. CDR3 loop: CASSFWTGATGELFF. The DNA for the CDR3 is TGTGCCAGCAGTTTTTGGACGGGAGCAACCGGGGAGCTGTTTTTT.

CDR3 nucleotide sequence: TGTGCCAGTAGTATAGCTGGAGTGGGAGCCTACGAGCAGTACTTC. It codes for CASSIAGVGAYEQYF. The V and J genes are TRBV19 and TRBJ2-7; D is perhaps TRBD2 (5 bases). CDR3 size: 15 residues. Germline V gene lookup returns CDR1 LNHDA and CDR2 SQIVND (reference sequence). The V end lost 1 base, the J end lost 2 bases, and 12 bases lay between the germline ends.

About this clonotype: A read error may be the cause here, since a much bigger clone is one base away. CDR3 sequence (DNA): TGCGCCAGCAGCTGGACGGGGAGCTCCTACAATGAGCAGTTCTTC. Its translation is CASSWTGSSYNEQFF. The rearrangement links TRBV4-1 to TRBJ2-1; tentatively, D is TRBD2 (5 bases). Trimming left V 5 bases short and J 0 bases short, with 11 bases between. This CDR3 is 15 amino acids long. Germline-derived CDR1 and CDR2 are MGHRA and YSYEKL.

This clonotype came up a few times. The gene calls are TRBV6-4 and TRBJ1-2, with no clear D. Per the germline V gene, CDR1 is MRHNA and CDR2 is SNTAGT. V was cut by 2 bases and J by 6 bases, with 16 bases left in between. The CDR3 covers 15 residues. The chain's CDR3 is CASSDNSWQNNGYTF. The CDR3 DNA sequence: TGTGCCAGCAGTGACAATAGTTGGCAGAACAATGGCTACACCTTC.

This clonotype was counted between two and nine times. V usage is TRBV6-1 and J usage is TRBJ1-1; 8 bases line up with TRBD1. Losses at the gene ends were 6 bases for V and 4 bases for J; bases not matched to a gene: 4. The V gene's germline CDR1 is MNHNS and CDR2 SASEGT. The CDR3 loop spans 13 amino acids. CDR3 amino acids: CASRRTGGTEAFF. The CDR3 DNA reads as TGTGCCAGCAGGCGCACAGGGGGCACTGAAGCTTTCTTT.

The genes are TRBV6-2 or TRBV6-3 and TRBJ1-1, with TRBD1 matching over 10 bases. Germline values: CDR1 MNHEY, CDR2 SVGEGT. The CDR3 has 17 residues. V lost 4 bases, J lost 4 bases, and 12 bases stayed unmatched. This CDR3 reads CASSCSRQGAPGTEAFF. DNA of the CDR3: TGTGCCAGCAGTTGCTCGCGACAGGGGGCGCCGGGCACTGAAGCTTTCTTT.

Comments on this clonotype: Sequence at one end of the junction differs from germline and may be a read error. V and J are TRBV6-1 and TRBJ2-1; 11 bases are shared with TRBD1. CDR1 is MNHNS and CDR2 is SASEGT in the germline V gene. The CDR3 spans 14 residues. CDR3 nucleotide sequence: TGTGCCAGCATCGGGGACAGGGGGTCGGATGAACAGTTCTTC. Translating gives CASIGDRGSDEQFF.

Notes on this clonotype: At one of its ends the junction is not consistent with the germline gene, which may arise from a read error. The chain employs TRBV6-5 and TRBJ2-3, with D tentatively TRBD2 (5 bases). The CDR3 covers 14 residues. Germline CDR1 and CDR2: MNHEY and SVGAGI. As DNA, the CDR3 is TGTGGCAGCAGTCCTATGGGGAGTGGCGATACGCACTATTTT. Protein sequence: CGSSPMGSGDTHYF.

Notes on this clonotype: A read error may account for a junction end that differs from germline. V and J are TRBV9 and TRBJ1-5; 8 nucleotides line up with TRBD1. The germline CDR1 and CDR2 sequences are SGDLS and YYNGEE. The CDR3 totals 16 residues. The CDR3: CASSKRGQDDNQPRHF. The CDR3 coding sequence is TGTGCCAGCAGCAAGCGGGGACAGGATGACAATCAGCCCCGGCATTTT.

Of note for this clonotype: The junction departs from germline at one end; a sequencing error may be responsible. V gene TRBV29-1 combines with J gene TRBJ2-5; no definite D call. CDR1 SQVTM and CDR2 ANQGSEA come from the germline V gene. This CDR3 has 12 residues. The CDR3 DNA reads TGCAGCGTTGGGGAATTTGGAGAGACCCGGTACTTC. This translates into CSVGEFGETRYF.